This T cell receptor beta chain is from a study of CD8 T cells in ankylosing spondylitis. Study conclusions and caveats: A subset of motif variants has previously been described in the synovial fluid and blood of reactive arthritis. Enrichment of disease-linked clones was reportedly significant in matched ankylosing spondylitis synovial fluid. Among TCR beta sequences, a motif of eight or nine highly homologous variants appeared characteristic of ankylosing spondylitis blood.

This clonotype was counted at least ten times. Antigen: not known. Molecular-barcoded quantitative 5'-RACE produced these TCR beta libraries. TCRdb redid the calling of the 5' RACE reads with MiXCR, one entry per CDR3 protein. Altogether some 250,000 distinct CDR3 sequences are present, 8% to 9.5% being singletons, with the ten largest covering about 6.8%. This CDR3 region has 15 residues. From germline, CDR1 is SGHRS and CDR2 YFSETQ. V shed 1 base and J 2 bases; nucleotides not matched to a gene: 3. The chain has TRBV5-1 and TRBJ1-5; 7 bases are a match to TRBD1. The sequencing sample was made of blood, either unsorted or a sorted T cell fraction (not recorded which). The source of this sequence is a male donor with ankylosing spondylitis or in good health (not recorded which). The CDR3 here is CASSLTGVGNQPQHF. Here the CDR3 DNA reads TGCGCCAGCAGCTTGACAGGGGTCGGCAATCAGCCCCAGCATTTT.